This T cell receptor (beta chain) comes out of a study of blood T cells in healthy people across ages. Using a J-beta primer mix together with a sample-barcoded 5' primer, a second PCR was run for roughly 6 to 11 cycles. TCRdb passed the 5' RACE reads through MiXCR, listing each CDR3 protein once. Of about 1.7 million distinct CDR3 sequences listed, 25% to 30% are singletons. Germline V gives CDR1 LNHNV, CDR2 YYDKDF (reference sequence). With 0 bases removed from V and 5 bases from J, the gap between germline ends came to 18 bases. This CDR3 is 17 amino acids long. Sequenced: blood. This clonotype originated in a woman between 25 and 40 years old in good health. The genes are TRBV15 and TRBJ2-3, with D possibly being TRBD1 (5 bases). The CDR3 here is CATSRDGAFSPLDTQYF. The DNA for the CDR3 is TGTGCCACCAGCAGAGATGGGGCTTTTAGCCCCTTAGATACGCAGTATTTT.